A selection of T cell receptor beta chains follows, all from one sample in a study of blood T cell repertoires in COVID-19. Sequenced by immunoSEQ multiplex PCR; TCRdb stores in-frame clones only, minus some. The data hold 150,000 to 200,000 clones, with roughly nine tenths observed a single time. The sample was peripheral blood. The receptors derive from a man aged 65 to 85 with active or convalescent COVID-19. CDR3s include the opening cysteine and the closing phenylalanine or tryptophan. D genes are given only for firm matches. Some rows have no size entry. The others give once, few or many, or a class for an expanded clone.

abundance: .
j_gene: TRBJ1-1
v_gene: TRBV19
d_gene: .
CDR3aa: CASSIVGRTEAFF
CDR3nt: TGTGCCAGTAGTATAGTAGGGAGAACTGAAGCTTTCTTT

abundance: .
j_gene: TRBJ2-2
v_gene: TRBV7-9
d_gene: TRBD1
CDR3aa: CASSWPGRGNPGELFF
CDR3nt: TGTGCCAGCAGCTGGCCAGGCAGGGGGAATCCCGGGGAGCTGTTTTTT

abundance: .
j_gene: TRBJ2-5
v_gene: TRBV9
d_gene: TRBD2
CDR3aa: CASSRGTSAETQYF
CDR3nt: TGTGCCAGCAGTAGAGGGACTAGCGCTGAGACCCAGTACTTC

abundance: .
j_gene: TRBJ1-2
v_gene: TRBV6-5
d_gene: .
CDR3aa: CASWTVNYGYTF
CDR3nt: TGTGCCAGCTGGACAGTCAACTATGGCTACACCTTC

abundance: .
j_gene: TRBJ2-7
v_gene: TRBV10-2
d_gene: TRBD1
CDR3aa: CASSGTGYEQYF
CDR3nt: TGCGCCAGCAGTGGGACAGGCTACGAGCAGTACTTC

abundance: .
j_gene: TRBJ1-1
v_gene: TRBV6-2/TRBV6-3
d_gene: .
CDR3aa: CASSNGANQAFF
CDR3nt: TGTGCCAGCAGCAATGGGGCCAATCAGGCTTTCTTT

abundance: .
j_gene: TRBJ2-2
v_gene: TRBV7-2
d_gene: TRBD1
CDR3aa: CASSLDRGRGGELFF
CDR3nt: TGTGCCAGCAGCTTAGACAGGGGGCGCGGCGGGGAGCTGTTTTTT

abundance: few
j_gene: TRBJ1-1
v_gene: TRBV5-1
d_gene: .
CDR3aa: CASSSGGQPNTEAFF
CDR3nt: TGCGCCAGCAGCTCGGGAGGACAGCCGAACACTGAAGCTTTCTTT

abundance: .
j_gene: TRBJ2-2
v_gene: TRBV7-2
d_gene: TRBD1
CDR3aa: CASSVRGLDTGELFF
CDR3nt: TGTGCCAGCAGCGTCAGGGGGCTGGACACCGGGGAGCTGTTTTTT

abundance: .
j_gene: TRBJ2-2
v_gene: TRBV28
d_gene: TRBD1
CDR3aa: CASSLDRGRTGELFF
CDR3nt: TGTGCCAGCAGTTTAGACAGGGGGCGAACCGGGGAGCTGTTTTTT

abundance: .
j_gene: TRBJ1-6
v_gene: TRBV7-2
d_gene: TRBD1
CDR3aa: CASSLFAGQANSPLHF
CDR3nt: TGTGCCAGCAGCTTATTCGCGGGACAGGCCAATTCACCCCTCCACTTT

abundance: .
j_gene: TRBJ1-5
v_gene: TRBV6-5
d_gene: TRBD1
CDR3aa: CASRRQGLEGQPQHF
CDR3nt: TGTGCCAGCAGGAGACAGGGGCTAGAAGGTCAGCCCCAGCATTTT

abundance: once
j_gene: TRBJ2-3
v_gene: TRBV2
d_gene: TRBD2
CDR3aa: CASNLGLAGGRVLDTQYF
CDR3nt: TGTGCCAGCAACCTTGGACTAGCGGGAGGCAGGGTGTTAGATACGCAGTATTTT